This TCR beta chain derives from a study of blood T cells in healthy people across ages. Study findings and constraints: Because sorting was not performed, PBMCs prevented conclusive naive versus antigen-experienced comparison.

Extraction yielded at least 6 micrograms of total RNA per sample. CDR1 and CDR2 from the germline V gene are SGHTA and FQGNSA. The CDR3 totals 13 residues. Trimming removed 5 bases at V and 6 bases at J, with 14 bases between. This clonotype was recorded a few times. Antigen: not known. Primed by a sample-barcoded 5' primer and a J-beta primer mix, a second PCR proceeded for about 6 to 12 cycles. One entry per CDR3 protein, called by TCRdb with MiXCR from the 5' RACE reads. The profile shows approximately 580,000 distinct CDR3 sequences, less than 25% of them singletons. The data were also submitted as part of a second study, on T cells of mothers and their children. That study adds: Researchers put all of the extracted RNA into cDNA synthesis, using approximately 1.5 ug per 15 ul. Reads recorded for TCR beta CDR3 numbered over 9.5 million per mother and about 3 million per child.

This TCR was sampled from a boy aged 10-17 years in good health. What was sequenced was blood. The V and J genes are TRBV7-2 and TRBJ2-7, with D maybe TRBD1 (6 bases). The CDR3 DNA is TGTGCCAGCAGCGCAACAGGGTCTGGCGAGCAGTACTTC. Translating it yields CASSATGSGEQYF.